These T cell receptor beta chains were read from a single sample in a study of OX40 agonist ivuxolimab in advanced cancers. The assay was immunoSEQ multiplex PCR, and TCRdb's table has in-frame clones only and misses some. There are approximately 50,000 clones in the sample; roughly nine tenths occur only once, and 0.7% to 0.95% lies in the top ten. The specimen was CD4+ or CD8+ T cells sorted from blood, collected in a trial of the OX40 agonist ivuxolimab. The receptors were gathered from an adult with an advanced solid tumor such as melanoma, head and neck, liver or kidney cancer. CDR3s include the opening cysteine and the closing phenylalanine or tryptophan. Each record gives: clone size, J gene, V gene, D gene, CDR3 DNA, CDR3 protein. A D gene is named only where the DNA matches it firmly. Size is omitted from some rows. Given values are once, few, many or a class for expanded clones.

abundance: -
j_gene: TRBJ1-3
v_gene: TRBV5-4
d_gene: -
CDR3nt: TGTGCCAGCAGCCAAGTTTCTGGAAACACCATATATTTT
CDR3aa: CASSQVSGNTIYF

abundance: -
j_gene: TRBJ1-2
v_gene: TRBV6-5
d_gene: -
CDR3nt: TGTGCCAGCTCCGCCGGGACGTTATATGGCTACACCTTC
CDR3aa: CASSAGTLYGYTF

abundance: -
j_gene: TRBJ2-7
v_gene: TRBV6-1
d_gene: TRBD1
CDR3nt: TGTGCCAGCAGTCCTCGGGACAGCCTCTACGAGCAGTACTTC
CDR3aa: CASSPRDSLYEQYF

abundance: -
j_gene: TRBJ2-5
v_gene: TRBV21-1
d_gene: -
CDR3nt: TGTGCCAGCAGCATCGGACTAGGAGATATCCCCGAGACCCAGTACTTC
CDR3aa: CASSIGLGDIPETQYF

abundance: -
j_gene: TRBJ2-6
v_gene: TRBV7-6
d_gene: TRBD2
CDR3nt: TGTGCCAGCAGCGCCAGGAGCGGGAGGGGCTCTGGGGCCAACGTCCTGACTTTC
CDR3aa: CASSARSGRGSGANVLTF

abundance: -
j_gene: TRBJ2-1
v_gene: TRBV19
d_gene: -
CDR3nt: TGTGCCAGCGGTGGTGCAGTCACGGATGAGCAGTTCTTC
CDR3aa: CASGGAVTDEQFF

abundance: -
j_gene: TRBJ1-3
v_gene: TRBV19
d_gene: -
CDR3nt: TGTGCCAGTAGTACGTCATTAAACCTACATTCTGGAAACACCATATATTTT
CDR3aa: CASSTSLNLHSGNTIYF

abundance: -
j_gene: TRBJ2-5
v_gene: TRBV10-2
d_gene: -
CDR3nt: TGCGCCAGCAGTGTAGGCAGGTCAAACGGGGAGACCCAGTACTTC
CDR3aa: CASSVGRSNGETQYF

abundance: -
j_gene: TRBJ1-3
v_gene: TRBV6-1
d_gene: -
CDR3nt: TGTGCCAGCAGTACGGGGCCCGGAAACACCATATATTTT
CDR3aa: CASSTGPGNTIYF

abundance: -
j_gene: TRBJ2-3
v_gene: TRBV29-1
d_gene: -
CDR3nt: TGCAGCGTTGAACCGTTTTTAGGCAGGGCATCCACAGATACGCAGTATTTT
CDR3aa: CSVEPFLGRASTDTQYF

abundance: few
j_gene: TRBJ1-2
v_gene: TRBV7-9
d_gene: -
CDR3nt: TGTGCCAGCAGCCCCTACGGGGGCGGCTATGGCTACACCTTC
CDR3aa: CASSPYGGGYGYTF

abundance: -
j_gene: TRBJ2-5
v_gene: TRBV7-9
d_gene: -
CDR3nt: TGTGCCAGCAGCAACATAGGGGGTTTTGAGACCCAGTACTTC
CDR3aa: CASSNIGGFETQYF

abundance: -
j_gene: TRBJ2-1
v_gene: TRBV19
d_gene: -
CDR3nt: TGTGCCAGTAGTATTATGGGGGGCGTCAGGTATGAGCAGTTCTTC
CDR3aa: CASSIMGGVRYEQFF

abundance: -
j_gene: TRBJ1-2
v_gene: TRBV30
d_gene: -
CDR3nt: TGTGCCTGGAGTGGGCAGTTCTATGGCTACACCTTC
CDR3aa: CAWSGQFYGYTF

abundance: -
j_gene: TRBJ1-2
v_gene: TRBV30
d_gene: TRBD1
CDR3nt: TGTGCCTGGAATTTAGGACAGGGGACTAACTATGGCTACACCTTC
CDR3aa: CAWNLGQGTNYGYTF

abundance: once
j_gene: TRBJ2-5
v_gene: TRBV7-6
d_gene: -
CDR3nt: TGTGCCAGCAGCTCCCCACGCGTCCAAGAGACCCAGTACTTC
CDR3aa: CASSSPRVQETQYF

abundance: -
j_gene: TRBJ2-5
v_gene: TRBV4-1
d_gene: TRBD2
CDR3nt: TGCGCCAGCAGCCAGATCAGGTCGGCTAGCGGGGCGAAAGAGACCCAGTACTTC
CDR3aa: CASSQIRSASGAKETQYF

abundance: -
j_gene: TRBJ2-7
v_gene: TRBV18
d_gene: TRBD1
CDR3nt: TGTGCCAGCTCAAGACAGGGCTACGAGCAGTACTTC
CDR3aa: CASSRQGYEQYF

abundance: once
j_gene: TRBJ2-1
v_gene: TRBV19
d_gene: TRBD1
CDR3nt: TGTGCCAGTAGCTTACAGGGGGCGTCAGGGAATGAGCAGTTCTTC
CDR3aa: CASSLQGASGNEQFF

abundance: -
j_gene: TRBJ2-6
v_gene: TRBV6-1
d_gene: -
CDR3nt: TGTGCCAGCCGACCACCAGGGACTGGGGCCAACGTCCTGACTTTC
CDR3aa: CASRPPGTGANVLTF

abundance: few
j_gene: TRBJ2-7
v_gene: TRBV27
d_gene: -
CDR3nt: TGTGCCAGCAGTTTATTGGCGGGGATCGAGCAGTACTTC
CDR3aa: CASSLLAGIEQYF

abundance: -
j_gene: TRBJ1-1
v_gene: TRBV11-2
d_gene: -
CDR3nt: TGTGCCAGCAACGAAGGATGGGGGGCGCGTAACACTGAAGCTTTCTTT
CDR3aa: CASNEGWGARNTEAFF

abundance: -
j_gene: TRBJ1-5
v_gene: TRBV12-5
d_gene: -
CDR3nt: TGTGCTAGTGGTCTCCCGGGGGTTCAGCCCCAGCATTTT
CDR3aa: CASGLPGVQPQHF

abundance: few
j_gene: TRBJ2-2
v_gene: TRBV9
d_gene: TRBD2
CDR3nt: TGTGCCAGCAGCGTATCTAGCGGGTGGAGTGGCGGGGAGCTGTTTTTT
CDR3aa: CASSVSSGWSGGELFF

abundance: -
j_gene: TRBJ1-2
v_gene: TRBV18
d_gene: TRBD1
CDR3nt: TGTGCCAGCTCACCCCAGTGGGGACAGGGGGATGGCTACACCTTC
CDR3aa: CASSPQWGQGDGYTF

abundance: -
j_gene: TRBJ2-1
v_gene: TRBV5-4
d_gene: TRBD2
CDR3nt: TGTGCCAGCAGCTCTCAAAGCGGGGTCTACAATGAGCAGTTCTTC
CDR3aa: CASSSQSGVYNEQFF

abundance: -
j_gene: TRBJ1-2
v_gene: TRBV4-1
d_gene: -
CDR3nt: TGCGCCAGCAGCCAAGGTGGGCAAGCTTTCGGCTACACCTTC
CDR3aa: CASSQGGQAFGYTF

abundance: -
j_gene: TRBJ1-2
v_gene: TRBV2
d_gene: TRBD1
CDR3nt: TGTGCCAGCAGTGGTGGACAGGGTCGTGGCTACACCTTC
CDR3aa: CASSGGQGRGYTF

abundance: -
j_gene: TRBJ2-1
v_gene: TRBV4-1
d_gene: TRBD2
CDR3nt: TGCGCCAGCAGCCTTCGGAGTAGCGGGAGGGTTGGTGAGCAGTTCTTC
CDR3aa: CASSLRSSGRVGEQFF

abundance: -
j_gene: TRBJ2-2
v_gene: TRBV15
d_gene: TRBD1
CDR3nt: TGTGCCACCAGCAGAGATGAAGACAGGGGCACCGGGGAGCTGTTTTTT
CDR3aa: CATSRDEDRGTGELFF

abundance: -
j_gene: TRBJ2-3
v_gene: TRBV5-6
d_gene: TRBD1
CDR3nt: TGTGCCAGCAGCTTTCCGGGACAGGGTATGACAGATACGCAGTATTTT
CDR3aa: CASSFPGQGMTDTQYF

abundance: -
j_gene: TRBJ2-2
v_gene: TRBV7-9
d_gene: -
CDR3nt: TGTGCCAGCAGCTTAGCTCTGACCGGGGAGCTGTTTTTT
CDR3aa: CASSLALTGELFF

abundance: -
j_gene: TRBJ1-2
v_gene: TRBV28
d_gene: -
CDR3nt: TGTGCCAGCAGTGCAGGCCTTGGCTACACCTTC
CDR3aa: CASSAGLGYTF

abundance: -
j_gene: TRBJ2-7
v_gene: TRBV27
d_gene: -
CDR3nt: TGTGCCAGCAGTTTATACCACGGGCAGGGCCACGAGCAGTACTTC
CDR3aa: CASSLYHGQGHEQYF

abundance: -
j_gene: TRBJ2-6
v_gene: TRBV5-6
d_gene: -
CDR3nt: TGTGCCAGCAGCTTGGTTGGGGGGCGCCTCTCTGGGGCCAACGTCCTGACTTTC
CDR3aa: CASSLVGGRLSGANVLTF

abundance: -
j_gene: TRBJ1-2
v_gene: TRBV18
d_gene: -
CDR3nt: TGTGCCAGCTCACCGGACCCGGACGGCTTCTATGGCTACACCTTC
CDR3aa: CASSPDPDGFYGYTF

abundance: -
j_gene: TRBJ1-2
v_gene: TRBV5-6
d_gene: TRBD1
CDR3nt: TGTGCCAGCAGCTTGGCCCAAGGGGGCTCCTATGGCTACACCTTC
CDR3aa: CASSLAQGGSYGYTF

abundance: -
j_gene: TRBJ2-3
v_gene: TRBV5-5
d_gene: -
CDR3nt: TGTGCCAGCAGTCCTCAGGGGCTTTCCACAGATACGCAGTATTTT
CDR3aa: CASSPQGLSTDTQYF

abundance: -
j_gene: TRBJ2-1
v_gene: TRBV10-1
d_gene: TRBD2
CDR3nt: TGCGCCAGCAGTGAGTCGGGACTAGCGGGAGCGGGATACAATGAGCAGTTCTTC
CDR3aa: CASSESGLAGAGYNEQFF

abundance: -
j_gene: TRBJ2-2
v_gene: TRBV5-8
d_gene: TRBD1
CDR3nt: TGTGCCAGCAGCCAGTACGGGACAGGGAGAGCCGGGGAGCTGTTTTTT
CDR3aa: CASSQYGTGRAGELFF

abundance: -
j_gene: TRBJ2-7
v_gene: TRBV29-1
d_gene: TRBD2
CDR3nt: TGCAGCGTTGCTCCAGCGGGAAACGAGCAGTACTTC
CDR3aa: CSVAPAGNEQYF

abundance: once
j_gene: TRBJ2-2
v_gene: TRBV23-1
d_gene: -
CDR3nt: TGCGCCACCCCCAGGTGCGCGAACACCGGGGAGCTGTTTTTT
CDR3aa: CATPRCANTGELFF

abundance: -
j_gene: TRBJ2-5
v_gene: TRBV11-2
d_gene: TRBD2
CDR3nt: TGTGCCAGCAGCTCTACCGGGACTAGCTTGTTAGAGACCCAGTACTTC
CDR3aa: CASSSTGTSLLETQYF

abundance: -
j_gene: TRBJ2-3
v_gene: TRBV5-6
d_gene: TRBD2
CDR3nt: TGTGCCAGCAGCTTGGTTAGCGGGAGGGTTCATCGCACGCAGTATTTT
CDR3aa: CASSLVSGRVHRTQYF

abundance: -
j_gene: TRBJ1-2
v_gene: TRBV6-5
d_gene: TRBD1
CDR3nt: TGTGCCAGCAGTCCGGACAGGGACCCCTATGGCTACACCTTC
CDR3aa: CASSPDRDPYGYTF

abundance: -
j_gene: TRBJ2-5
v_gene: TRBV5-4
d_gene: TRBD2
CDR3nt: TGTGCCAGCAGCTTGGCGGGACTAGCAGAGACCCAGTACTTC
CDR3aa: CASSLAGLAETQYF

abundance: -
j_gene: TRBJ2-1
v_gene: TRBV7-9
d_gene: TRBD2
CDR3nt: TGTGCCAGCAGCCTCTGGACTAGCGGGAGGGCACATGAGCAGTTCTTC
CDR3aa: CASSLWTSGRAHEQFF

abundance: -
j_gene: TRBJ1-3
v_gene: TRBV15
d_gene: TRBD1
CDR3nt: TGTGCCACCAGCAGCGGTCTAGGGACAGGGGACGGAAACACCATATATTTT
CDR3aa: CATSSGLGTGDGNTIYF

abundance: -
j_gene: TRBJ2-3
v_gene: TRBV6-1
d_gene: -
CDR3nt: TGTGCCAGCAGCCACTATATACCTGGTTCAGATACGCAGTATTTT
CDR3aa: CASSHYIPGSDTQYF

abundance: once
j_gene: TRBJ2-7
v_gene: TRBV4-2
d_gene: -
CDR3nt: TGTGCCAGCAGCCAAGGGCCCCACTACGAGCAGTACTTC
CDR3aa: CASSQGPHYEQYF

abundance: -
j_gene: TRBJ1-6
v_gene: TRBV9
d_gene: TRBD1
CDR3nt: TGTGCCAGCAGCGCAGTGGACAGGGCTAATTCACCCCTCCACTTT
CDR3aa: CASSAVDRANSPLHF

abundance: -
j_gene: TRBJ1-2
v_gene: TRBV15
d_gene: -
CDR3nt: TGTGCCACCAGCAAGGGGGGCTCCATAATCGGCTACACCTTC
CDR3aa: CATSKGGSIIGYTF